This TCR beta chain appears in the sequencing data of a study of blood T cell repertoires in COVID-19. This clone has just one count. CDR1 and CDR2 from the germline V gene are MNHEY and SVGEGT. The V and J ends lost 1 base and 6 bases respectively, with 13 bases between them. This CDR3 has 15 amino acids. The assay was immunoSEQ multiplex PCR, and TCRdb's table has in-frame clones only and misses some. The table includes about 200,000 clones, 70% to 90% detected once. The sequenced material came from PBMCs or T cells enriched from blood (not recorded which). The gene calls are TRBV6-2 or TRBV6-3 and TRBJ2-1; no reliable D call. This TCR was recovered from a woman aged 40 to 50 with acute COVID-19. CDR3 in amino acids: CASSYFQDTRNEQFF. The CDR3 DNA sequence: TGTGCCAGCAGTTACTTCCAAGACACCCGCAATGAGCAGTTCTTC.